The clone carrying this TCR beta chain came up many times. The sample originates from a study of human T cells and chemical hapten exposure. TCRdb re-analysed the RACE reads in MiXCR, keeping a single row per CDR3 protein. The data show over 70,000 distinct CDR3 sequences, with roughly 12% seen just once and 1.6% held by the top ten. The germline gives CDR1 DFQATT, CDR2 SNEGSKA (reference sequence). This CDR3 is built from 15 residues. V shed 4 bases and J 9 bases; nucleotides not matched to a gene: 13. Time point specified: patch test 2, 6 weeks after DPC sensitization. This sample's treatment: therapeutic diphenylcyclopropenone sensitization with weekly scalp DPC. Each patch test followed a blood draw.

The rearrangement joins TRBV20-1 to TRBJ2-4; 9 bases are shared with TRBD1. The material sequenced was whole blood, taken in connection with sensitization to the hapten diphenylcyclopropenone (DPC). The receptor comes from a man in his late teens or twenties with alopecia areata. Some clones in this sample may be carry-over from other donors' samples. As DNA, the CDR3 is TGCAGTGCTATCGTCCCCGGGACAGGGATTCGCATTCAGTACTTC. Its protein is CSAIVPGTGIRIQYF.